The text below deals with one T cell receptor beta chain. This CDR3 is 15 amino acids long. CDR1 is MNHNS and CDR2 is SASEGT in the germline V gene. The V gene lost 4 bases and the J gene lost 2 bases, with 14 bases spanning the gap. This entry comes from a study of Graves' ophthalmopathy and Graves' hyperthyroidism. Transcripts of RNA were the source for amplifying TCR beta CDR3 regions. HTBI primers primed a first-round RT-PCR, and a second-round multiplex PCR followed. TCRdb reprocessed the multiplex PCR reads via MiXCR and lists one record per CDR3 protein. The sample has just over 400,000 distinct CDR3 sequences, around a fifth seen once.

The sequencing input was peripheral blood. The V gene is TRBV6-1, the J gene TRBJ2-5; either TRBD1 or TRBD2 may supply D (5 bases each). The TCR was taken from a woman aged 18-35 years with stable Graves' hyperthyroidism. Here the CDR3 reads CASSATGTSQETQYF. Written as DNA, the CDR3 is TGTGCCAGCAGTGCCACCGGGACCTCACAAGAGACCCAGTACTTC.